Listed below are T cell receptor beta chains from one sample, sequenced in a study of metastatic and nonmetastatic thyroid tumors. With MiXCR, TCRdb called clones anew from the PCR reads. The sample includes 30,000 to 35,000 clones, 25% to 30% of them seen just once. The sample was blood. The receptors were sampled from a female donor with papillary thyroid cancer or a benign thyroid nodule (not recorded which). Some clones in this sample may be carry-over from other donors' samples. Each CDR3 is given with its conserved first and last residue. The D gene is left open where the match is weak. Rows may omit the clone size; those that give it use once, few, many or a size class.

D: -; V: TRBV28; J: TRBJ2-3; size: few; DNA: TGTGCCAGCAATATGTGGGGAAAGGGCACAGATACGCAGTATTTT; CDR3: CASNMWGKGTDTQYF
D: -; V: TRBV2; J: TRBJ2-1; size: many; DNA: TGTGCCAGCGGTCAGGGCATCTACAATGAGCAGTTCTTC; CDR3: CASGQGIYNEQFF
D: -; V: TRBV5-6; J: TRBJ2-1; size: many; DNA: TGTGCCAGCAGCTCGGAGGGGGGAGAGCAGTTCTTC; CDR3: CASSSEGGEQFF
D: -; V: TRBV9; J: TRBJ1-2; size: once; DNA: TGTGCCAGCAGCGCAGACCCGGGACCTCAAAGGGGCTACACCTTC; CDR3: CASSADPGPQRGYTF
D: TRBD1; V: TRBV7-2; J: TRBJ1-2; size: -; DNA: TGTGCCAGCAGCCTATCGACCGGGACAGGGGGCGGCTATGGCTACACCTTC; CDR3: CASSLSTGTGGGYGYTF
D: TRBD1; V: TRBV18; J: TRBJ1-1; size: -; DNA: TGTGCCAGCTCATCCGGGACAGGGTTCGATGAAGCTTTCTTT; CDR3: CASSSGTGFDEAFF
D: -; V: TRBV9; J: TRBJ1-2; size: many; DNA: TGTGCCAGCAGCGTAGTCCCCGGGGTGACGCAGGGCTACACCTTC; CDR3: CASSVVPGVTQGYTF
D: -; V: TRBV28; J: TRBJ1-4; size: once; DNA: TGTGCCAGCAGTTCCGTGGCGGGTCAGGGGAATGAAAAACTGTTTTTT; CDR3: CASSSVAGQGNEKLFF
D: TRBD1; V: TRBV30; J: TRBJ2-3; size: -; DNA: TGTGCCTGGAGTTCATCGGGACAGGGGGGCGATACGCAGTATTTT; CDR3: CAWSSSGQGGDTQYF
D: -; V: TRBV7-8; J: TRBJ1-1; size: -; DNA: TGTGCCAACAGCTTAGGTTGGTGGACTGAAGCTTTCTTT; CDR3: CANSLGWWTEAFF
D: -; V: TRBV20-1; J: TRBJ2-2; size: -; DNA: TGCAGTGCTAGGGGGCTAAACACCGGGGAGCTGTTTTTT; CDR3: CSARGLNTGELFF
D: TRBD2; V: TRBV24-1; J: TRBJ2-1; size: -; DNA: TGTGCCACCAGTGACCCGACTAGCGGGAACCGCTACAATGAGCAGTTCTTC; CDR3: CATSDPTSGNRYNEQFF
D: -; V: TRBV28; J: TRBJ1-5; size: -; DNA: TGTGCCAGCATAGGGACAAATCAGCCCCAGCATTTT; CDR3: CASIGTNQPQHF
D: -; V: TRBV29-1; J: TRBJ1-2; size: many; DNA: TGCAGCGTCGGAAGGTTCCCGACGGGATCCTATGGCTACACCTTC; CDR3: CSVGRFPTGSYGYTF
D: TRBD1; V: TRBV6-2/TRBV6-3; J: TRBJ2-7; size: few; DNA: TGTGCCAGCAGTTACCCCCGGGACAGGGGGTATAATGGGCGCGACGAGCAGTACTTC; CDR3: CASSYPRDRGYNGRDEQYF
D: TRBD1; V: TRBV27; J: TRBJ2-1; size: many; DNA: TGTGCCAGCTCCCTCGGGCCGGGACAGGGGTACTACAATGAGCAGTTCTTC; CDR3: CASSLGPGQGYYNEQFF
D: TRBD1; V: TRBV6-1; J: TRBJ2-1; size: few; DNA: TGTGCCAGCATGGGGACAGGGAACTACAATCAGCAGTTCTTC; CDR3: CASMGTGNYNQQFF
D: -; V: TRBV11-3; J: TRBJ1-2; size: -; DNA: TGTGCCAGCAGTTTAACCCTAGAGGGCTACACCTTC; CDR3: CASSLTLEGYTF
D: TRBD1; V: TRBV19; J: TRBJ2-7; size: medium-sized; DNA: TGTGCCAGTAGGGCGGGACAGGGGGACTACGAGCAGTACTTC; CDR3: CASRAGQGDYEQYF
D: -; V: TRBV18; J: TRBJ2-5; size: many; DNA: TGTGCCAGCTCACCACGGGAAGCCGTACGGGAGACCCAGTACTTC; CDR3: CASSPREAVRETQYF
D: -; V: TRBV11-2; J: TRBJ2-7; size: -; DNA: TGTGCCAGCAGCTTAGTCCTAGAGGCCTACGAGCAGTACTTC; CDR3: CASSLVLEAYEQYF
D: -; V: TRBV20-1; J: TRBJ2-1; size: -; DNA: TGCAGTGCTAGCGACAGGATATGGAAACATGAGCAGTTCTTC; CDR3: CSASDRIWKHEQFF
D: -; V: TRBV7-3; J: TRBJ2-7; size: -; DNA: TGTGCCAGCAGCTTATCCCCGACAGGTACCTACGAGCAGTACTTC; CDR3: CASSLSPTGTYEQYF
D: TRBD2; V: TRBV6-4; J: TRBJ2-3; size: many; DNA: TGTGCCAGCAGTGGGACTAGCGGGAGGGCCGATACGCAGTATTTT; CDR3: CASSGTSGRADTQYF
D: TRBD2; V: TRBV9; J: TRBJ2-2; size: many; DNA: TGTGCCAGCAGCGTAGCTCTTACGGGGGGGAACACCGGGGAGCTGTTTTTT; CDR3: CASSVALTGGNTGELFF
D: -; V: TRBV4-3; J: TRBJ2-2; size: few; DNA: TGCGCCAGCAGCCCAGACTCAACCGCGGAGCTGTTTTTT; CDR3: CASSPDSTAELFF
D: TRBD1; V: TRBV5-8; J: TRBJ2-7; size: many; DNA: TGTGCCAGCAGCTGGGACAGGGGCGACGAGCAGTACTTC; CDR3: CASSWDRGDEQYF
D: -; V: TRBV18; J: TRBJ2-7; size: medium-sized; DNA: TGTGCCAGCTCAACGGCAGGGGGGACCTACGAGCAGTACTTC; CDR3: CASSTAGGTYEQYF
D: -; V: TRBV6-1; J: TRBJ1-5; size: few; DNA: TGTGCCAGCAGGAATGAGCAGGCGGCTCGCCAGCATTTT; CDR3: CASRNEQAARQHF
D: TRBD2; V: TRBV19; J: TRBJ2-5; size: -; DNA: TGTGCCAGTAGTACCCTAGCGGACCAAGAGACCCAGTACTTC; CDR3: CASSTLADQETQYF
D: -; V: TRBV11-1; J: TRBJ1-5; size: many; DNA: TGTGCCAGCAGTCGGACGGACGATCAGCCCCAGCATTTT; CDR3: CASSRTDDQPQHF
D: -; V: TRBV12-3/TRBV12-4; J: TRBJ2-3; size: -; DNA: TGTGCCAGCAGTTTATGGTCTCTCGTCACAGATACGCAGTATTTT; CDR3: CASSLWSLVTDTQYF
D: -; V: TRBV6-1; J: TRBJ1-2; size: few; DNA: TGTGCCAGCAATTCGTCCGGGGACGCTAACTATGGCTACACCTTC; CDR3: CASNSSGDANYGYTF
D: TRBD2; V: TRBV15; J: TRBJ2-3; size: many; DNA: TGTGCCACCAGCAGAGCTGGACTAGCGGGGGAAAGCACAGATACGCAGTATTTT; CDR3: CATSRAGLAGESTDTQYF
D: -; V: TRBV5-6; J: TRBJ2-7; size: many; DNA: TGTGCCAGCACGGTTGGGCAGTCAATCTCCTACGAGCAGTACTTC; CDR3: CASTVGQSISYEQYF